The 4 T cell receptor beta chains reported below all come from one sample, sequenced in a study of technical replicates of blood from a few donors. The method was immunoSEQ multiplex PCR; TCRdb's version includes in-frame clones alone and lacks a portion of them. The repertoire has about 66,000 clones, under 98% of them found once; the top ten carry approximately 0.25%. Sequencing was carried out using T cells isolated from PBMCs. The receptors were sampled from a human donor in good health.

This clone has just a few counts. V is TRBV5-1 and J is TRBJ2-7, with 7 positions matching TRBD1. CDR3 length: 15 amino acids. Germline lookup yields CDR1 SGHRS and CDR2 YFSETQ. The J segment lost 2 bases and the V segment lost 4 bases, leaving 9 bases of the junction unmatched. Here the CDR3 reads CASSGGQSSTYEQYF. The CDR3 bases are TGCGCCAGCAGCGGGGGACAGAGCTCTACCTACGAGCAGTACTTC.

The genes are TRBV7-6 and TRBJ2-7, with 7 bases aligning to TRBD2. The CDR3 runs 12 residues. J gave up 4 bases and V 5 bases, and 2 bases lay outside the gene matches. The germline gives CDR1 SGHVS, CDR2 FNYEAQ. CDR3 in DNA: TGTGCCAGCAGCATGCGGGAGTACGAGCAGTACTTC. Its protein product is CASSMREYEQYF.

V usage is TRBV6-5 and J usage is TRBJ2-7; D is possibly TRBD1 (6 bases). Germline V lookup: CDR1 MNHEY, CDR2 SVGAGI. Trimming took off 6 bases at V and 2 bases at J, with 17 bases between the two ends. The CDR3 length is 15 residues. In DNA, the CDR3 is TGTGCCAGCAGCCTTTCGAGGGGGTTGGCCTACGAGCAGTACTTC. As protein: CASSLSRGLAYEQYF.

The chain recombines TRBV11-1 with TRBJ2-1; TRBD2 matches at 11 bases. Germline V gene lookup returns CDR1 SGHAT and CDR2 FQDESV (reference sequence). CDR3 length: 16 amino acids. V lost 5 bases, J lost 5 bases, and 8 bases stayed unmatched. The CDR3 region is CASSAGTSGINNEQFF. The CDR3 DNA sequence: TGTGCCAGCAGCGCCGGGACTAGCGGCATTAACAATGAGCAGTTCTTC.